This TCR beta chain derives from a study of CD8+ T cells in alopecia areata. Study-wide context: Patients received oral tofacitinib, 5 to 10 mg twice daily, for moderate-to-severe alopecia areata. Scoring treated patients' severity relied on the percentage of scalp area affected.

This clone was seen a handful of times. RNA, once extracted, was reverse transcribed into cDNA for use as the sequencing template. The table came from immunoSEQ multiplex PCR; TCRdb's copy has only in-frame clones and leaves some out. The profile covers roughly 180,000 clones, with approximately 55% appearing a single time and under 14% taken by the ten largest. Treatment denoted: oral pan-JAK inhibitor, 5-10 mg twice daily. The investigators collected lesional scalp punch biopsies and peripheral blood from alopecia areata patients. This CDR3 is 14 amino acids long. The germline gives CDR1 SGHVS, CDR2 FQNEAQ. Trimming shortened V by 1 base and J by 6 bases, and 12 bases separated the two germline ends.

The chain has TRBV7-8 and TRBJ2-5, with a weak D call TRBD2 (5 bases). This sequence originates from a human donor with alopecia areata. The sequences come from CD8+ T cells sorted from blood, collected at week 24, from a patient treated with tofacitinib. CDR3 nucleotide sequence: TGTGCCAGCAGCTTAGATTTAGGGAGAAAGACCCAGTACTTC. Protein product: CASSLDLGRKTQYF.